The 12 T cell receptor beta chains below come from one sample, sequenced in a study of T cells after yellow fever vaccination. TCRdb analysed the 5' RACE reads with MiXCR anew, one entry per CDR3 protein. The profile shows approximately 300,000 distinct CDR3 sequences, about 10% of them singletons. The sequenced sample was CD4+ T cells sorted from PBMCs, obtained 45 days after the yellow fever booster vaccination. Source of these receptors: a man in his late teens or twenties who received the YFV17D yellow fever vaccine.

In this sample, this clonotype turned up many times. This chain joins TRBV2 and TRBJ2-3, with TRBD2 identical over 8 bases. With 5 bases clipped from V and 4 bases from J, the junction kept 8 bases outside the gene matches. The CDR3 totals 15 residues. Germline lookup yields CDR1 SNHLY and CDR2 FYNNEI. CDR3 sequence reads: CASSPGTRSSDTQYF. CDR3 nucleotide sequence: TGTGCCAGCAGTCCCGGGACTAGGTCATCAGATACGCAGTATTTT.

The chain is built from TRBV28 and TRBJ2-7, with D maybe TRBD1 (6 bases). V was shortened by 5 bases and J by 7 bases, with 15 bases between the two germline ends. Germline V CDR1 and CDR2: MDHEN, SYDVKM. The CDR3 is 13 amino acids. The CDR3 spells CASSPTGRREQYV. The CDR3, as DNA: TGTGCCAGCAGTCCCACAGGGCGGAGGGAGCAGTACGTC.

This clonotype has a handful of counts. J is TRBJ2-5 and V is TRBV5-1, with a weak D call TRBD2 (7 bases). The germline V and J ends were trimmed by 0 bases and 5 bases, with 14 bases remaining between them. The CDR3 loop spans 15 amino acids. Germline CDR1 reads SGHRS; CDR2 reads YFSETQ. CDR3 region: CASSLDGGPEETQYF. The CDR3 DNA reads as TGCGCCAGCAGCTTGGACGGGGGGCCTGAGGAGACCCAGTACTTC.

This rearrangement joins TRBV6-2 or TRBV6-3 to TRBJ2-7; 9 bases map to TRBD1. Losses at the gene ends were 2 bases for V and 2 bases for J; bases not matched to a gene: 1. From germline, CDR1 is MNHEY and CDR2 SVGEGT. There are 14 residues in the CDR3. The CDR3 sequence: CASSYGTGPYEQYV. The CDR3 DNA sequence: TGTGCCAGCAGTTACGGGACAGGGCCCTACGAGCAGTACGTC.

The chain couples TRBV10-3 to TRBJ1-1; weak D call: TRBD1 (6 bases). The ends were cut back, 6 bases at V and 0 bases at J, with 14 bases in the middle. This CDR3 region has 15 residues. Germline CDR1 is ENHRY and CDR2 is SYGVKD. CDR3: CAIRASGALNTEAFF. The CDR3 nucleotides read TGTGCCATCAGGGCGTCAGGGGCTCTGAACACTGAAGCTTTCTTT.

The rearrangement uses TRBV28 and TRBJ2-3; unclear D gene. Trimming removed 3 bases at V and 3 bases at J, with 16 bases between. CDR1 and CDR2 from the germline V gene are MDHEN and SYDVKM. The CDR3 runs to 16 residues. The CDR3 here is CASSLERGHFTDTQYF. The CDR3 coding sequence is TGTGCCAGCAGTTTGGAACGTGGGCATTTTACAGATACGCAGTATTTT.

The rearrangement joins TRBV28 to TRBJ1-6; D is ambiguous. Trimming removed 6 bases from V and 10 bases from J, with 22 bases in between. Germline values: CDR1 MDHEN, CDR2 SYDVKM. This CDR3 is 16 amino acids long. CDR3 sequence: CASSPLDPGGLSPLHF. CDR3 nucleotide sequence: TGTGCCAGCAGCCCCCTTGACCCAGGAGGTCTCTCACCCCTCCACTTT.

This clonotype was found a few times. V usage is TRBV18 and J usage is TRBJ1-1; D not resolved. The V gene's germline CDR1 is KGHSH and CDR2 LQKENI. V lost 3 bases and J 5 bases, leaving 13 bases between the germline ends. The CDR3 is 14 amino acids. In nucleotides, the CDR3 is TGTGCCAGCTCACCGGCAGTAGGGTATACTGAAGCTTTCTTT. Residues: CASSPAVGYTEAFF.

This clonotype has ten or more counts. The chain couples TRBV4-3 to TRBJ2-1; D could derive from TRBD1 or TRBD2 (6 bases each). CDR1 LGHNA and CDR2 YSLEER come from the germline V gene. The ends were cut back, 4 bases at V and 7 bases at J, with 17 bases in the middle. This CDR3 has 15 residues. The CDR3 DNA reads TGCGCCAGCAGCCGATTGGGGGGCTCACGTAATGAGCAGTTCTTC. Translating gives CASSRLGGSRNEQFF.

The gene calls are TRBV20-1 and TRBJ1-4, with D uncertain. The CDR3 length is 14 residues. The germline CDR1 and CDR2 sequences are DFQATT and SNEGSKA (reference sequence). Trimming took 0 bases from V and 8 from J, leaving 13 bases between them. CDR3 protein: CSARDPTSGEKLFF. CDR3 DNA sequence: TGCAGTGCTAGAGATCCCACATCTGGGGAAAAACTGTTTTTT.

At least ten counts were recorded for this clonotype. The chain links TRBV5-1 to TRBJ2-2, with 8 positions matching TRBD2. The germline V gene encodes CDR1 SGHRS and CDR2 YFSETQ. This CDR3 comprises 16 residues. Unmatched junction bases numbered 5, after V lost 2 bases and J lost 2 bases. The CDR3 bases are TGCGCCAGCAGCTTTATGACTAGCGCCAACACCGGGGAGCTGTTTTTT. Amino acids: CASSFMTSANTGELFF.

This clonotype was seen only a few times. The J gene is TRBJ2-1, the V gene TRBV9; perhaps TRBD1 as D (5 bases). This CDR3 contains 12 residues. Looked up from germline, CDR1 is SGDLS and CDR2 is YYNGEE. Trimming removed 3 bases from V and 10 bases from J, with 11 bases in between. The CDR3 DNA reads TGTGCCAGCAGCGAAGCCAGGGTAGAGCAGTTCTTC. Amino acids: CASSEARVEQFF.